This TCR beta chain was obtained from a study of T cells in Graves' hyperthyroidism and ophthalmopathy. Across the whole study: Prior to any treatment, at the point of initial diagnosis, peripheral blood was collected.

Broader study findings: Ophthalmopathy was distinguished from stable hyperthyroidism by 13 V-J signatures. Ophthalmopathy was predicted by the model a median of approximately six months ahead of onset.

Uncontrolled infection, other autoimmune disease, pregnancy or lactation led to exclusion. This clonotype was observed at least ten times. Its antigen remains unknown. Using RNA transcripts as the source, TCR beta CDR3 regions were amplified. TCR CDR3 underwent first-round RT-PCR with the HTBI primer set. TCRdb itself ran the multiplex PCR reads through MiXCR, one entry per CDR3 protein. The sample shows more than 550,000 distinct CDR3 sequences, about 19% of them seen only once. In germline, CDR1 is MNHEY, CDR2 SVGEGT. The CDR3 extends over 15 amino acids. The V gene lost 0 bases and the J gene lost 3 bases, with 11 bases spanning the gap.

Sequencing was performed on blood. The clonotype comes from a woman in her forties or fifties with Graves' hyperthyroidism that later progressed to Graves' ophthalmopathy. The genes are TRBV6-2 or TRBV6-3 and TRBJ1-2, with a possible D match to TRBD1 (6 bases). The CDR3 DNA follows: TGTGCCAGCAGTTACTCGACTAGGGGGGACTATGGCTACACCTTC. This sequence encodes CASSYSTRGDYGYTF.